The 31 T cell receptor beta chains given below trace back to one sample, sequenced in a study of blood T cell repertoires in COVID-19. The method was immunoSEQ multiplex PCR; TCRdb's version includes in-frame clones alone and lacks a portion of them. The top ten clones hold 8% to 13% of a sample with roughly 180,000 clones, roughly 79% of them seen once. What was sequenced was peripheral blood. The receptor set was obtained from a woman aged 40 to 50 with COVID-19, enrolled during active disease.

The chain combines TRBV5-6 with TRBJ2-7; D might be TRBD1 (6 bases). The CDR3 contains 14 residues. Trimming took 3 bases from V and 1 from J, leaving 11 bases between them. In germline, CDR1 is SGHDT, CDR2 YYEEEE. CDR3 bases: TGTGCCAGCAGCTCCCCAGGGGTTTCCTACGAGCAGTACTTC. This sequence encodes CASSSPGVSYEQYF. Supplemented by reference TRBV5-6 and TRBJ2-7, the full variable domain reads DAGVTQSPTHLIKTRGQQVTLRCSPKSGHDTVSWYQQALGQGPQFIFQYYEEEERQRGNFPDRFSGHQFPNYSSELNVNALLLGDSALYLCASSSPGVSYEQYFGPGTRLTVT.

This chain joins TRBV30 and TRBJ1-1; D uncertain. Per germline, CDR1 GTSNPN and CDR2 SVGIG (reference sequence). The CDR3 sequence is 13 residues long. Trimming removed 4 bases from V and 3 bases from J, with 12 bases in between. CDR3 sequence: CAWTDEVYTEAFF. For the CDR3, the DNA is TGTGCCTGGACTGATGAGGTGTACACTGAAGCTTTCTTT.

The V call is TRBV10-2, the J call TRBJ2-3, with no clear D. CDR3 length: 10 amino acids. The germline V gene encodes CDR1 WSHSY and CDR2 SAAADI. The V and J ends lost 8 bases and 4 bases respectively, with 4 bases between them. The CDR3 sequence is CASQSDTQYF. In DNA form, the CDR3 reads TGCGCCAGCCAGTCAGATACGCAGTATTTT.

This clone was found once. CDR3 protein: CASRDQGLPLHF. The CDR3 DNA is TGTGCCAGCAGAGACCAGGGGCTTCCCCTCCACTTT. This chain uses TRBV6-5 with TRBJ1-6, with D possibly TRBD1 on 6 matching bases. Germline CDR1 reads MNHEY; CDR2 reads SVGAGI. Trimming cost V 6 bases and J 13 bases, with 13 bases left between them. The CDR3 totals 12 residues.

V is TRBV19 and J is TRBJ2-7, with 9 positions matching TRBD1. The CDR3 is 14 residues long. V shed 7 bases and J 6 bases; nucleotides not matched to a gene: 10. CDR1 and CDR2 (germline): LNHDA, SQIVND (reference sequence). CDR3 nucleotides: TGTGCCAGTACCCAGGACAGGGGTCTATTCGAGCAGTACGTC. It codes for CASTQDRGLFEQYV.

V is TRBV29-1 and J is TRBJ1-5; 7 bases align to TRBD1. Germline CDR1 SQVTM, CDR2 ANQGSEA. The CDR3 totals 15 residues. V shed 6 bases, J shed 2 bases, and the junction held 10 bases outside the gene matches. Written as DNA, the CDR3 is TGCAGCGTGAAATTTTTCGGGACAGGCAATCAGCCCCAGCATTTT. It specifies CSVKFFGTGNQPQHF.

V usage is TRBV5-5 and J usage is TRBJ2-7; D possibly corresponds to TRBD2 (6 bases). Germline CDR1 and CDR2: SGHKS and YYEKEE (reference sequence). The CDR3 covers 14 residues. V dropped 4 bases and J dropped 6 bases, with 17 bases sitting between them. The CDR3 reads CASSTEGLFGEQYV. The DNA of the CDR3 is TGTGCCAGCAGCACGGAGGGGCTGTTTGGCGAGCAGTACGTC.

The chain carries TRBV29-1 and TRBJ2-2; TRBD1 matches at 7 bases. The CDR3 totals 16 residues. V trimming: 6 bases; J trimming: 2 bases; junction bases outside the gene matches: 12. CDR1 is SQVTM, CDR2 ANQGSEA, per germline. In DNA form, the CDR3 reads TGCAGCGTCAAAACCGGGACAGTCGCTAACACCGGGGAGCTGTTTTTT. It yields the protein CSVKTGTVANTGELFF.

V and J are TRBV7-2 and TRBJ2-5; 14 bases agree with TRBD2. Germline V gives CDR1 SGHTA, CDR2 FQGNSA. This CDR3 comprises 15 residues. V gave up 5 bases and J gave up 7 bases; unmatched junction bases: 6. Here the CDR3 reads CASSTGTSGGMTQYF. The CDR3 DNA reads TGTGCCAGCAGCACAGGGACTAGCGGGGGCATGACCCAGTACTTC. Filled out from reference TRBV7-2 and TRBJ2-5, the complete variable domain reads GAGVSQSPSNKVTEKGKDVELRCDPISGHTALYWYRQSLGQGLEFLIYFQGNSAPDKSGLPSDRFSAERTGGSVSTLTIQRTQQEDSAVYLCASSTGTSGGMTQYFGPGTRLLVL.

The chain joins TRBV27 to TRBJ1-2; D is perhaps TRBD1 (6 bases). V shed 7 bases and J shed 2 bases, with 14 bases lying between them. The germline V gene has CDR1 MNHEY and CDR2 SMNVEV (reference sequence). This CDR3 is built from 14 residues. The CDR3 loop reads CASTARGGNYGYTF. CDR3 in DNA: TGTGCCAGCACCGCCAGGGGAGGGAACTATGGCTACACCTTC.

The chain couples TRBV19 to TRBJ2-5, with TRBD1 identical over 7 bases. The germline gives CDR1 LNHDA, CDR2 SQIVND (reference sequence). CDR3 length equals 16 residues. Unmatched junction bases numbered 12, after V lost 4 bases and J lost 4 bases. The CDR3 DNA reads as TGTGCCAGTAGTAAGGTGAACAGGGGCTGGGGAGAGACCCAGTACTTC. Protein: CASSKVNRGWGETQYF.

The chain is built from TRBV27 and TRBJ2-5; D gene uncertain. Trimming shortened V by 10 bases and J by 2 bases, and 17 bases separated the two germline ends. Germline V gene sequence: CDR1 MNHEY, CDR2 SMNVEV (reference sequence). The CDR3 runs to 14 residues. The chain's CDR3 is CAIPTPHRQETQYF. CDR3 nucleotide sequence: TGTGCCATCCCTACTCCCCACAGACAAGAGACCCAGTACTTC.

The chain's CDR3 is CASSFRGQGGELFF. Written as DNA, the CDR3 is TGCGCCAGCAGCTTCAGGGGCCAGGGCGGGGAGCTGTTTTTT. The rearrangement uses TRBV5-1 and TRBJ2-2, with a weak D call TRBD1 (6 bases). Looked up from germline, CDR1 is SGHRS and CDR2 is YFSETQ. The V end was cut by 2 bases, the J end by 7 bases, with 12 bases between. The CDR3 totals 14 residues. Drawing the rest from reference TRBV5-1 and TRBJ2-2, the complete variable domain is KAGVTQTPRYLIKTRGQQVTLSCSPISGHRSVSWYQQTPGQGLQFLFEYFSETQRNKGNFPGRFSGRQFSNSRSEMNVSTLELGDSALYLCASSFRGQGGELFFGEGSRLTVL.

The chain combines TRBV2 with TRBJ2-1; TRBD1 matches 7 bases. This CDR3 contains 16 residues. With V trimmed by 2 bases and J by 4 bases, 8 bases remained unmatched. Germline V CDR1 and CDR2: SNHLY, FYNNEI. CDR3 sequence (DNA): TGTGCCAGCAGTGAATCTGTAGGGACAGATTACAATGAGCAGTTCTTC. Its translation: CASSESVGTDYNEQFF.

The chain has TRBV15 and TRBJ2-1, with TRBD2 identical over 7 bases. The CDR3 loop spans 15 amino acids. Trimming at V came to 5 bases and at J to 4 bases, leaving 8 bases not matched to a gene. Germline V lookup: CDR1 LNHNV, CDR2 YYDKDF (reference sequence). The CDR3 region is CATSVGLAAYNEQFF. The CDR3 DNA follows: TGTGCCACCAGCGTTGGTCTAGCGGCATACAATGAGCAGTTCTTC.

V and J are TRBV6-6 and TRBJ2-1, with a weak D call TRBD1 (6 bases). V dropped 7 bases and J dropped 10 bases, with 17 bases sitting between them. CDR1 is MNHNY, CDR2 SVGAGI, per germline (reference sequence). The CDR3 contains 13 residues. The CDR3, as DNA: TGTGCCAGCACCGACCCCCCCGGGACAGAGCAGTTCTTC. It specifies CASTDPPGTEQFF.

Comments on this clone: One end of the junction fails to match germline, which may point to a read error. The chain combines TRBV3-1 (or the pseudogene TRBV3-2) with TRBJ2-1; TRBD1 aligns across 8 bases. The length of the CDR3 is 15 residues. Germline CDR1 is LGHDT and CDR2 is YNNKEL (reference sequence). This CDR3 is CASGQQGEKSVEQFF. The DNA for the CDR3 is TGTGCCAGCGGCCAACAGGGGGAGAAGTCTGTTGAGCAGTTCTTC.

The J gene is TRBJ2-1, the V gene TRBV2; TRBD2 matches 11 bases. Germline trimming cut 9 bases from V and 8 bases from J; bases unmatched to any gene: 9. The CDR3 runs to 14 residues. Germline V gives CDR1 SNHLY, CDR2 FYNNEI. The CDR3 DNA is TGTGCCAGGGACACTAGCGGGAGATCTGATGAGCAGTTCTTC. It translates to CARDTSGRSDEQFF.

V gene TRBV6-5 combines with J gene TRBJ2-1, with D possibly being TRBD2 (6 bases). V lost 7 bases and J 4 bases, leaving 17 bases between the germline ends. There are 15 residues in the CDR3. In germline, CDR1 is MNHEY, CDR2 SVGAGI. The CDR3 region is CASNPGTAMYNEQFF. The CDR3, as DNA: TGTGCCAGCAATCCCGGGACTGCCATGTACAATGAGCAGTTCTTC.

The V gene is TRBV24-1, the J gene TRBJ2-7; D is possibly TRBD1 (5 bases). V was clipped by 6 bases and J by 1 base, with 6 bases between them. The CDR3 contains 12 residues. Germline loops: CDR1 KGHDR, CDR2 SFDVKD. CDR3 coding DNA: TGTGCCACCAGTTCAGGGTCCTACGAGCAGTACTTC. Translated: CATSSGSYEQYF.

V and J are TRBV15 and TRBJ2-5, with a possible D match to TRBD1 (5 bases). The CDR3 is made up of 14 amino acids. V was cut by 0 bases and J by 5 bases, with 10 bases left in between. Germline V gives CDR1 LNHNV, CDR2 YYDKDF (reference sequence). The CDR3 region is CATSRDQGAETQYF. CDR3 in DNA: TGTGCCACCAGCAGAGATCAGGGTGCGGAGACCCAGTACTTC.

This clone has only a few counts. The chain carries TRBV4-1 and TRBJ2-1, with 7 nucleotides matching TRBD2. The trim removed 2 bases at V and 9 bases at J, leaving 7 bases unmatched. Germline CDR1 reads MGHRA; CDR2 reads YSYEKL. The CDR3 spans 14 residues. CDR3 protein: CASSQIISGGEQFF. The DNA of the CDR3 is TGCGCCAGCAGCCAAATTATTTCGGGAGGTGAGCAGTTCTTC.

The sample holds a few counts of this clone. The J gene is TRBJ2-6, the V gene TRBV11-2; D not certain. Per the germline V gene, CDR1 is SGHAT and CDR2 is FQNNGV. The CDR3 extends over 15 amino acids. Trimming pared 3 bases from V and 0 bases from J, leaving 6 bases between. The CDR3 DNA follows: TGTGCCAGCAGCTTCGTCCTCTCTGGGGCCAACGTCCTGACTTTC. It specifies CASSFVLSGANVLTF. The variable domain in full, completed from reference TRBV11-2 and TRBJ2-6, reads EAGVAQSPRYKIIEKRQSVAFWCNPISGHATLYWYQQILGQGPKLLIQFQNNGVVDDSQLPKDRFSAERLKGVDSTLKIQPAKLEDSAVYLCASSFVLSGANVLTFGAGSRLTVL.

The genes are TRBV28 and TRBJ1-1; D is unclear. There are 13 residues in the CDR3. V lost 3 bases to trimming and J lost 0 bases, with 5 bases between them. CDR1 is MDHEN, CDR2 SYDVKM, per germline. The CDR3: CASSFGLNTEAFF. As DNA, the CDR3 is TGTGCCAGCAGTTTTGGGCTGAACACTGAAGCTTTCTTT.

J is TRBJ1-6 and V is TRBV19; 7 bases are a match to TRBD1. V lost 3 bases to trimming and J lost 11 bases; unmatched junction nucleotides: 10. This CDR3 is 15 amino acids long. CDR1 and CDR2 (germline): LNHDA, SQIVND (reference sequence). This CDR3 is CASSIRGQDTPPLHF. CDR3 coding DNA: TGTGCCAGTAGTATTAGGGGGCAGGATACTCCACCCCTCCACTTT.

The genes are TRBV10-2 and TRBJ2-3, with 9 positions matching TRBD2. The germline CDR1 and CDR2 sequences are WSHSY and SAAADI. The V segment lost 3 bases and the J segment 6 bases; nucleotides outside the gene matches: 4. The CDR3 runs 14 residues. The CDR3 loop is CASSEAGGLDTQYF. In DNA form, the CDR3 reads TGCGCCAGCAGTGAAGCGGGGGGCTTGGATACGCAGTATTTT.

This clone has a single count. V usage is TRBV5-1 and J usage is TRBJ1-5, with TRBD1 matching over 8 bases. CDR3 length: 18 residues. The trim removed 2 bases at V and 7 bases at J, leaving 17 bases unmatched. CDR1 is SGHRS, CDR2 YFSETQ, per germline. In DNA form, the CDR3 reads TGCGCCAGCAGCTTATCTGAACAGGGGGTCAAATATCAACAGCCCCAGCATTTT. The encoded protein is CASSLSEQGVKYQQPQHF.

This clone was found once. This chain connects TRBV3-1 (or the pseudogene TRBV3-2) to TRBJ2-1; possible D gene TRBD2, 5 bases. Germline loops: CDR1 LGHDT, CDR2 YNNKEL (reference sequence). This CDR3 has 16 amino acids. Trimming removed 4 bases from V and 7 bases from J, with 20 bases in between. Written as DNA, the CDR3 is TGTGCCAGCAGCCCACGGACTCTTCGCCGCGATAATGAGCAGTTCTTC. It yields the protein CASSPRTLRRDNEQFF.

The chain combines TRBV28 with TRBJ1-1, with unresolved D. The CDR3 length is 17 residues. Per germline, CDR1 MDHEN and CDR2 SYDVKM. Trimming removed 3 bases at V and 4 bases at J, with 21 bases between. This chain's CDR3 is CASSLSPQVLLSTEAFF. DNA for the CDR3: TGTGCCAGCAGTTTGTCGCCGCAGGTTCTGTTGTCCACTGAAGCTTTCTTT.

V gene TRBV19 combines with J gene TRBJ1-4, with unresolved D. CDR1 and CDR2 (germline): LNHDA, SQIVND (reference sequence). The germline V and J ends were trimmed by 8 bases and 4 bases, with 11 bases remaining between them. The CDR3 runs 13 residues. CDR3 residues: CASSDTRNEKLFF. DNA of the CDR3: TGTGCCAGTTCTGACACACGTAATGAAAAACTGTTTTTT.

Here the CDR3 DNA reads TGCGCCAGCAGTGAATCGGTTAGTGAGCAGTTCTTC. Encoded protein: CASSESVSEQFF. V gene TRBV10-1 combines with J gene TRBJ2-1, with unresolved D. In germline, CDR1 is WNHNN, CDR2 SYGVQD (reference sequence). The CDR3 runs 12 residues. Trimming pared 3 bases from V and 9 bases from J, leaving 9 bases between.